This is a list of T cell receptor beta chains from one sample in a study of T cell responses to AZD1222 COVID-19 vaccine. Assay used: immunoSEQ multiplex PCR; TCRdb lists only in-frame clones, some missing. The sample lists around 78,000 clones, approximately 90% occurring once. Specimen: peripheral blood, collected on day 0 of AZD1222 vaccination. These TCRs come from an adult in good health. Both conserved end residues are part of each CDR3. D genes are given only for firm matches. Only some rows state a clone size, as once, few, many or a class for expanded clones.

J gene,V gene,D gene,clone size,CDR3 protein,CDR3 DNA
TRBJ1-6,TRBV27,-,-,CASSEGPDDNSPLHF,TGTGCCAGCAGCGAAGGGCCAGACGATAATTCACCCCTCCACTTT
TRBJ2-1,TRBV7-9,-,-,CASSYRADYNEQFF,TGTGCCAGCAGCTACCGAGCAGATTACAATGAGCAGTTCTTC
TRBJ2-1,TRBV11-2,TRBD2,-,CASSLVAGSYNEQFF,TGTGCCAGCAGCTTAGTAGCGGGTTCCTACAATGAGCAGTTCTTC
TRBJ1-1,TRBV28,TRBD1,-,CASSPGGVGTEAFF,TGTGCCAGCAGCCCAGGGGGGGTTGGCACTGAAGCTTTCTTT
TRBJ2-7,TRBV12-3/TRBV12-4,-,-,CASSLIRSYEQYF,TGTGCCAGCAGTCTCATAAGGTCCTACGAGCAGTACTTC
TRBJ2-5,TRBV7-9,-,-,CASSRAGQETQYF,TGTGCCAGCAGTCGCGCCGGTCAAGAGACCCAGTACTTC
TRBJ2-1,TRBV11-3,-,-,CASSPPGTGGSEQFF,TGTGCCAGCAGCCCACCTGGCACGGGCGGTTCGGAGCAGTTCTTC
TRBJ1-3,TRBV30,-,-,CAWSKDSDNTIYF,TGTGCCTGGAGTAAGGACTCGGACAACACCATATATTTT
TRBJ1-6,TRBV5-8,-,-,CASSFRQNSPLHF,TGTGCCAGCAGCTTTCGACAAAATTCACCCCTCCACTTT
TRBJ2-3,TRBV11-2,TRBD2,once,CASSTGLAGRNTDTQYF,TGTGCCAGCAGCACAGGACTAGCGGGACGAAACACAGATACGCAGTATTTT
TRBJ2-7,TRBV21-1,-,-,CASSPFDSKFSEQYF,TGTGCCAGCAGCCCTTTTGACAGCAAATTCAGCGAGCAGTACTTC
TRBJ2-3,TRBV6-2/TRBV6-3,-,-,CASSSRLGGDTQYF,TGTGCCAGCAGCTCTCGACTAGGAGGAGATACGCAGTATTTT
TRBJ2-1,TRBV11-3,TRBD2,once,CASSLWVAGGRAYNEQFF,TGTGCCAGCAGCTTATGGGTAGCGGGAGGACGGGCCTACAATGAGCAGTTCTTC
TRBJ2-1,TRBV28,-,-,CASSFEGRFYNEQFF,TGTGCCAGCAGTTTCGAGGGGAGATTTTACAATGAGCAGTTCTTC
TRBJ1-6,TRBV9,-,-,CASSSFSNSPLHF,TGTGCCAGCAGCTCCTTTTCTAATTCACCCCTCCACTTT
TRBJ1-2,TRBV12-3/TRBV12-4,-,-,CASRVGNYGYTF,TGTGCCAGCAGAGTTGGGAACTATGGCTACACCTTC
TRBJ2-2,TRBV3-1/TRBV3-2,-,-,CASSQGTGNTGELFF,TGTGCCAGCAGCCAAGGGACGGGGAACACCGGGGAGCTGTTTTTT
TRBJ2-7,TRBV18,-,-,CASSIGLQAAGEQYF,TGTGCCAGCTCAATTGGACTACAGGCCGCCGGGGAGCAGTACTTC
TRBJ2-2,TRBV6-2/TRBV6-3,-,-,CASSYPAEGAGDTGELFF,TGTGCCAGCAGTTACCCCGCGGAGGGGGCGGGGGACACCGGGGAGCTGTTTTTT
TRBJ2-7,TRBV7-6,-,few,CASSLRAVGPYEQYF,TGTGCCAGCAGCTTAAGGGCAGTCGGCCCCTACGAGCAGTACTTC
TRBJ1-1,TRBV28,-,-,CASSKGGLGTEAFF,TGTGCCAGCAGTAAAGGGGGGTTGGGAACTGAAGCTTTCTTT
TRBJ2-7,TRBV19,TRBD1,-,CASTTSGTGAYEQYF,TGTGCCAGTACCACTTCCGGGACAGGGGCCTACGAGCAGTACTTC
TRBJ2-3,TRBV5-1,TRBD2,-,CASSSGLAGEGTDTQYF,TGCGCCAGCAGCTCGGGACTAGCGGGAGAGGGGACAGATACGCAGTATTTT
TRBJ1-2,TRBV5-4,-,-,CASSLGGPLNYGYTF,TGTGCCAGCAGCTTGGGGGGACCTCTTAACTATGGCTACACCTTC
TRBJ2-3,TRBV7-8,TRBD2,-,CASSLAGLAKRADTQYF,TGTGCCAGCAGCTTGGCGGGACTAGCGAAAAGGGCAGATACGCAGTATTTT
TRBJ2-5,TRBV10-3,-,-,CAISEGPYQETQYF,TGTGCCATCAGTGAAGGGCCGTACCAAGAGACCCAGTACTTC
TRBJ2-1,TRBV3-1/TRBV3-2,TRBD2,-,CASSQELAGYNEQFF,TGTGCCAGCAGCCAAGAACTAGCGGGATACAATGAGCAGTTCTTC
TRBJ2-5,TRBV5-6,-,-,CASSLLAPETQYF,TGTGCCAGCAGCTTATTAGCTCCGGAGACCCAGTACTTC
TRBJ2-2,TRBV18,-,-,CASSRDFTYNTGELFF,TGTGCCAGCTCAAGAGACTTTACTTACAACACCGGGGAGCTGTTTTTT
TRBJ1-2,TRBV11-2,TRBD1,-,CASRPNRGRFGYTF,TGTGCCAGCAGACCGAACAGGGGGCGCTTCGGCTACACCTTC
TRBJ2-6,TRBV15,-,-,CATSRAGTGANVLTF,TGTGCCACCAGCAGAGCTGGGACTGGGGCCAACGTCCTGACTTTC
TRBJ2-1,TRBV13,TRBD2,-,CASSGGLADEQFF,TGTGCCAGCAGCGGCGGACTAGCGGATGAGCAGTTCTTC
TRBJ2-7,TRBV5-1,TRBD2,-,CASSPGTSDLAGQYF,TGCGCCAGCAGTCCCGGGACTAGCGACCTCGCGGGGCAGTACTTC
TRBJ1-4,TRBV6-4,-,once,CASSRWVFF,TGTGCCAGCAGTAGGTGGGTGTTTTTT
TRBJ2-1,TRBV30,-,-,CAWTPRGGTYNEQFF,TGTGCCTGGACCCCGCGTGGGGGAACCTACAATGAGCAGTTCTTC
TRBJ1-4,TRBV6-2/TRBV6-3,TRBD1,-,CASSYPDRGRIATNEKLFF,TGTGCCAGCAGTTACCCGGACAGGGGGCGGATCGCAACTAATGAAAAACTGTTTTTT
TRBJ1-2,TRBV7-9,TRBD1,-,CASSLGQGYGYTF,TGTGCCAGCAGCTTAGGACAGGGTTATGGCTACACCTTC
TRBJ1-2,TRBV28,-,-,CASSRGVHYGYTF,TGTGCCAGCAGCAGGGGAGTGCACTATGGCTACACCTTC
TRBJ2-3,TRBV29-1,-,once,CSVSQASTDTQYF,TGCAGCGTTAGTCAGGCTTCCACAGATACGCAGTATTTT
TRBJ1-1,TRBV28,-,-,CASAPPRPEAFF,TGTGCCAGCGCACCACCTCGCCCCGAAGCTTTCTTT
TRBJ2-5,TRBV7-9,-,-,CASSLYPPRGGGETQYF,TGTGCCAGCAGCCTATACCCCCCGAGGGGTGGGGGAGAGACCCAGTACTTC
TRBJ1-2,TRBV6-5,-,many,CASSSPPGRGYTF,TGTGCCAGCAGCTCCCCACCAGGGAGAGGCTACACCTTC
TRBJ2-5,TRBV7-3,-,-,CASSKQGPNNYQETQYF,TGTGCCAGCAGCAAACAAGGACCGAATAATTACCAAGAGACCCAGTACTTC
TRBJ2-1,TRBV11-2,-,-,CASSPPFTAEQFF,TGTGCCAGCAGCCCCCCATTTACCGCAGAGCAGTTCTTC
TRBJ2-1,TRBV6-5,-,-,CASSSTVYNEQFF,TGTGCCAGCAGTTCTACGGTTTACAATGAGCAGTTCTTC
TRBJ2-2,TRBV18,TRBD2,-,CASSPGLAGGTGELFF,TGTGCCAGCTCACCTGGACTAGCGGGAGGCACCGGGGAGCTGTTTTTT
TRBJ1-2,TRBV6-2/TRBV6-3,-,large,CASSIRPLYGYTF,TGTGCCAGCAGCATCAGGCCACTCTATGGCTACACCTTC